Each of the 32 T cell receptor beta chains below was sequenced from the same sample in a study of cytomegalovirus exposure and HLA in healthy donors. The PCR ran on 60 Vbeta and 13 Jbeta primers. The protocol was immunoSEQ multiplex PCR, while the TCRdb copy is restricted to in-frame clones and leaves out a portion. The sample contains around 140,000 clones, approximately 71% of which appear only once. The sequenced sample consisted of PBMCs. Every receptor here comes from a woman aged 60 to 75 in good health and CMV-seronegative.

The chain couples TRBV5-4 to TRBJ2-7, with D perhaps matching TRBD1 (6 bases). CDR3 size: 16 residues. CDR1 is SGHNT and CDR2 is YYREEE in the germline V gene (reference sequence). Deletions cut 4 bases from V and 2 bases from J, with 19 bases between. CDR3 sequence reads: CASSPTLQGSTYEQYF. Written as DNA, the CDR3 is TGTGCCAGCAGCCCAACGCTTCAGGGGAGTACCTACGAGCAGTACTTC. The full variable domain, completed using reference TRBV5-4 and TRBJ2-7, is ETGVTQSPTHLIKTRGQQVTLRCSSQSGHNTVSWYQQALGQGPQFIFQYYREEENGRGNFPPRFSGLQFPNYSSELNVNALELDDSALYLCASSPTLQGSTYEQYFGPGTRLTVT.

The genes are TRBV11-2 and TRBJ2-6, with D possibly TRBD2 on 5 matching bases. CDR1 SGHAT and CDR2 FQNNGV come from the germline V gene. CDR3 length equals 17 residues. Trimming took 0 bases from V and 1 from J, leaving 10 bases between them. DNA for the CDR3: TGTGCCAGCAGCTTAGACAGTCGGGGATCTGGGGCCAACGTCCTGACTTTC. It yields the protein CASSLDSRGSGANVLTF.

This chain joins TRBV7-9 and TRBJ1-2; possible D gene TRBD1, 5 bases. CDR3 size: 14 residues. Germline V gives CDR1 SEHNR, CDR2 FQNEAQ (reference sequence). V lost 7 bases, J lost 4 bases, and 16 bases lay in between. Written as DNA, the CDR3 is TGTGCCAGCACCCCAGGACACCTCGCCTATGGCTACACCTTC. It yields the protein CASTPGHLAYGYTF.

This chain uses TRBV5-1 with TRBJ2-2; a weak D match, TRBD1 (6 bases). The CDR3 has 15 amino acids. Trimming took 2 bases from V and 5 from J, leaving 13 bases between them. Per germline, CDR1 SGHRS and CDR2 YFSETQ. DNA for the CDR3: TGCGCCAGCAGCTTAGGTGGGGGCCGAACCGGGGAGCTGTTTTTT. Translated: CASSLGGGRTGELFF.

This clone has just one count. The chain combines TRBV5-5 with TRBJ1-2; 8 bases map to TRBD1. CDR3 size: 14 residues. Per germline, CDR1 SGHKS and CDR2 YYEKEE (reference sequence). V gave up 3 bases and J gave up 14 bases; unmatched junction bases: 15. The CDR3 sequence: CASSSTPRDRSWTF. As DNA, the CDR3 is TGTGCCAGCAGCTCCACCCCCCGGGACAGGTCGTGGACCTTC.

The chain's CDR3 is CSALTNEKLFF. CDR3 DNA sequence: TGCAGTGCTCTTACAAATGAAAAACTGTTTTTT. The rearrangement uses TRBV20-1 and TRBJ1-4, with D unclear. This CDR3 is 11 amino acids long. Germline loops: CDR1 DFQATT, CDR2 SNEGSKA (reference sequence). V gave up 5 bases and J gave up 5 bases, with 6 bases separating them.

CDR3 protein: CASSEKLGAQPQHF. The DNA of the CDR3 is TGTGCCAGCAGTGAGAAATTGGGGGCTCAGCCCCAGCATTTT. V usage is TRBV28 and J usage is TRBJ1-5; maybe TRBD1 (6 bases). The CDR3 consists of 14 residues. Germline CDR1 reads MDHEN; CDR2 reads SYDVKM. The V gene lost 5 bases and the J gene lost 6 bases, with 14 bases spanning the gap.

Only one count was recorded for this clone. The CDR3 region has the DNA TGTGCCAGCAGTGAGCCGGCGGGTAATAGGGAGCTGTTTTTT. As protein: CASSEPAGNRELFF. This sequence joins TRBV6-5 and TRBJ2-2, with D perhaps TRBD2 (5 bases). Germline CDR1 MNHEY, CDR2 SVGAGI. V was clipped by 5 bases and J by 9 bases, with 16 bases between them. The CDR3 loop spans 14 amino acids.

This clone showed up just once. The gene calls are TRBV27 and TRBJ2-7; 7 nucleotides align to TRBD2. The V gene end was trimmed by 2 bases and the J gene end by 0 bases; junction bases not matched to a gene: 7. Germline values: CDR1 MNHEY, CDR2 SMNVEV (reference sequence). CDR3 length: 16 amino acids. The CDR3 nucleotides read TGTGCCAGCAGTTTAAACCGGCCTAGCGGCTCCTACGAGCAGTACTTC. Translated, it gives CASSLNRPSGSYEQYF.

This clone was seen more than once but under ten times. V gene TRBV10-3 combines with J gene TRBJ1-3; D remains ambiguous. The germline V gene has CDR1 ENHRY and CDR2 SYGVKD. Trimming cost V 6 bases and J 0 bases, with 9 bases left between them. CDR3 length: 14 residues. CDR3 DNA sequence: TGTGCCATCAGAGACACCTACTCTGGAAACACCATATATTTT. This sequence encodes CAIRDTYSGNTIYF.

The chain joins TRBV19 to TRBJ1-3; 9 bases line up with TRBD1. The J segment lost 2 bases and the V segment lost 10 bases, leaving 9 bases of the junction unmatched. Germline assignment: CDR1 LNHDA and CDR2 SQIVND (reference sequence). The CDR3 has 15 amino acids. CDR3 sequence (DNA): TGTGCCACCACAGACAGGGGGTCACCTGGAAACACCATATATTTT. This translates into CATTDRGSPGNTIYF.

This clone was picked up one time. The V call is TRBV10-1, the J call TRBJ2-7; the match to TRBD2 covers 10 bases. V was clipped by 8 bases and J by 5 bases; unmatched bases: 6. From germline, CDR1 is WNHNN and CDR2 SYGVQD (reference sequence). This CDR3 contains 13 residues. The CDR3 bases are TGCGCCAGCGGAGCGGGAGGGCGCAACGAGCAGTACTTC. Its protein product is CASGAGGRNEQYF.

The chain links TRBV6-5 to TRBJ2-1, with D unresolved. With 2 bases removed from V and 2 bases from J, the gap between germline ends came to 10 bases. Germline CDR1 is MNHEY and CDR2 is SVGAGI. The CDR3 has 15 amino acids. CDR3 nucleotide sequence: TGTGCCAGCAGTTACAGGCGTGACACCTACAATGAGCAGTTCTTC. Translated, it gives CASSYRRDTYNEQFF.

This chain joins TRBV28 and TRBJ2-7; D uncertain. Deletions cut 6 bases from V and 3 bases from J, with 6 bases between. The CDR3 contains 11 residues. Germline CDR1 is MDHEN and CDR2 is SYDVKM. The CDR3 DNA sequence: TGTGCCAGCAGCCGCGTCTACGAGCAGTACTTC. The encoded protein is CASSRVYEQYF.

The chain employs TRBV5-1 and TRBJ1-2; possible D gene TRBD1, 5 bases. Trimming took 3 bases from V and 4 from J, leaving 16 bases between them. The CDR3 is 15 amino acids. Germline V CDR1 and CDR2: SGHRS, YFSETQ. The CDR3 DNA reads TGCGCCAGCAGCTCCGATTGGGGCAGGGCCTATGGCTACACCTTC. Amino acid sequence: CASSSDWGRAYGYTF.

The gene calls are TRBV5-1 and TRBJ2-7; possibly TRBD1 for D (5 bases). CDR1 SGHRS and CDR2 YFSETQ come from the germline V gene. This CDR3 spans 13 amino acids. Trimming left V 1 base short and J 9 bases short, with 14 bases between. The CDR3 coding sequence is TGCGCCAGCAGCTTGAAAGGGGATGGTAGGCAGTACTTC. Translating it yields CASSLKGDGRQYF.

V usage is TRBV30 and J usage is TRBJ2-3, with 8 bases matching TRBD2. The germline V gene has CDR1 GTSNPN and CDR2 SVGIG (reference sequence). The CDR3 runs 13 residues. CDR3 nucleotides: TGTGCGAGGAGAGCGGGAGCGGCAGATACGCAGTATTTT. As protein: CARRAGAADTQYF.

The CDR3 sequence is CASSLRGQPQHF. Written as DNA, the CDR3 is TGTGCCAGCAGCTTAAGGGGTCAGCCCCAGCATTTT. The chain links TRBV7-6 to TRBJ1-5; a possible D gene is TRBD1 (5 bases). The CDR3 runs 12 residues. Trimming cost V 2 bases and J 6 bases, with 5 bases left between them. From germline, CDR1 is SGHVS and CDR2 FNYEAQ.

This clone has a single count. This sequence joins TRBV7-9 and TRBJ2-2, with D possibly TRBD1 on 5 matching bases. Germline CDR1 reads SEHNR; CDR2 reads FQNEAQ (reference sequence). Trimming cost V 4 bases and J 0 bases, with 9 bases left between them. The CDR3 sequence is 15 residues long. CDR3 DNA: TGTGCCAGCAGCTCGCAACAGGCGAACACCGGGGAGCTGTTTTTT. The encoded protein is CASSSQQANTGELFF.

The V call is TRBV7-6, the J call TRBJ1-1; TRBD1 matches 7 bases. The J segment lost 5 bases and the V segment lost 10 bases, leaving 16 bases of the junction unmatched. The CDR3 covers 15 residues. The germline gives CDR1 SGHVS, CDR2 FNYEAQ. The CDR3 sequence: CATQSKGGELTEAFF. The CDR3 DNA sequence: TGTGCCACCCAGTCAAAAGGGGGCGAGTTAACTGAAGCTTTCTTT.

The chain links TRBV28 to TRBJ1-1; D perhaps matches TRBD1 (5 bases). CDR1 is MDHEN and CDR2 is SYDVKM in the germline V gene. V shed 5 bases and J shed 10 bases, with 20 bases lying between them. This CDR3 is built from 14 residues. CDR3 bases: TGTGCCAGCAGTGAAGGGCAGGGTGAGCTTGGAGCTTTCTTT. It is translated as CASSEGQGELGAFF.

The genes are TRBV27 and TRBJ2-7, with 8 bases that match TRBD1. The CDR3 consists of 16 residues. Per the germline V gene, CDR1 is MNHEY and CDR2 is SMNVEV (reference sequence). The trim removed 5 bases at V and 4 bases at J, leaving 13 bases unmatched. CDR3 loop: CASSRRTGTAMYEQYF. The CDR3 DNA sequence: TGTGCCAGCAGTCGTCGGACAGGGACGGCTATGTACGAGCAGTACTTC.

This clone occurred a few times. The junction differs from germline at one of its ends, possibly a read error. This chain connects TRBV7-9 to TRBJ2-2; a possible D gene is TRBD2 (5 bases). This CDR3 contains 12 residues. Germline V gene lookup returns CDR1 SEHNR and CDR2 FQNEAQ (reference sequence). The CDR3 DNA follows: TGTTCCAGCAGCTTATCGGGAGGGGAGCTGTTTTTT. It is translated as CSSSLSGGELFF.

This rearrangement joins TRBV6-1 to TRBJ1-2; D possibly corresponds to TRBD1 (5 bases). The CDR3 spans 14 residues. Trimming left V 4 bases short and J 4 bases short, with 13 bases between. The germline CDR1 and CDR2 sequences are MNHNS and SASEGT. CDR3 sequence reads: CASSAIDSSYGYTF. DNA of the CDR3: TGTGCCAGCAGTGCGATCGACAGCTCCTATGGCTACACCTTC.

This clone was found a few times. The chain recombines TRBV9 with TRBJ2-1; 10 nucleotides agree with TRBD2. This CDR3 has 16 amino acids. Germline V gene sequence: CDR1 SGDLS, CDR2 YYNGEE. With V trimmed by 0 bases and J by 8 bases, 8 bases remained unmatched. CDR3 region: CASSVGERGGRDEQFF. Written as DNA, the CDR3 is TGTGCCAGCAGCGTAGGTGAGCGGGGGGGCCGGGATGAGCAGTTCTTC.

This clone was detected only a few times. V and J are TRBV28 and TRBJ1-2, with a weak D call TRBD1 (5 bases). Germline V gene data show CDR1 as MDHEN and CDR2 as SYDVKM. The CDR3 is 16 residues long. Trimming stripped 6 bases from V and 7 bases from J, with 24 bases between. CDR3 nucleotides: TGTGCCAGCAGGCCAAGCTCCGGGACTCCCGGGGGTGGCTACACCTTC. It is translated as CASRPSSGTPGGGYTF.

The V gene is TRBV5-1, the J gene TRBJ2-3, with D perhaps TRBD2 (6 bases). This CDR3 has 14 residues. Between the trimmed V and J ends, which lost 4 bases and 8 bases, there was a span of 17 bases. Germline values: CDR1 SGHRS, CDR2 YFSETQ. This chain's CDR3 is CASSLGTESSTQYF. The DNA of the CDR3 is TGCGCCAGCAGCCTCGGGACTGAGTCTAGTACGCAGTATTTT.

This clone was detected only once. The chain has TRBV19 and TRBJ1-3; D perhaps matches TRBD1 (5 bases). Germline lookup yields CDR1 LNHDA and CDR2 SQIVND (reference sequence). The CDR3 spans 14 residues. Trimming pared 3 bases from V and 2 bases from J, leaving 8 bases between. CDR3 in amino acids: CASSIQGTGNTIYF. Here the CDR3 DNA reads TGTGCCAGTAGTATCCAGGGAACTGGAAACACCATATATTTT.

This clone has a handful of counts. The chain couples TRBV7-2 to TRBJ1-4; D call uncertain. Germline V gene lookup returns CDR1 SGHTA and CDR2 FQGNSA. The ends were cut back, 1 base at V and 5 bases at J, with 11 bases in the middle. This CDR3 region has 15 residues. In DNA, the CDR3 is TGTGCCAGCAGCTTAGAGTCGGGTGGGAATGAAAAACTGTTTTTT. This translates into CASSLESGGNEKLFF.

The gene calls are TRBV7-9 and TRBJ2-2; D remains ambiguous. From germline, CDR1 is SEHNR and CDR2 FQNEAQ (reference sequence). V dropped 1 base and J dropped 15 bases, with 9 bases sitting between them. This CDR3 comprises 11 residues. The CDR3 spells CASSLGPTMFF. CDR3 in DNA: TGTGCCAGCAGCTTAGGTCCCACAATGTTTTTT.

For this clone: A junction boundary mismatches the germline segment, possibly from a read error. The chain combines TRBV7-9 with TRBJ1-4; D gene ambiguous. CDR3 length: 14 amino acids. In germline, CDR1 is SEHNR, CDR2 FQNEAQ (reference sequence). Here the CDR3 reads CSSSSPSRGEKLFF. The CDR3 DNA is TGTTCCAGCAGCTCTCCATCAAGAGGTGAAAAACTGTTTTTT.

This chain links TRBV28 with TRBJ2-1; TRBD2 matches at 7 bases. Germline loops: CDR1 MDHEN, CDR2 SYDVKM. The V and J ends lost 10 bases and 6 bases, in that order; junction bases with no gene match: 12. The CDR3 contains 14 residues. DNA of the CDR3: TGTGCCACCCTTAGAGTGGCTAGCGGCAATGAGCAGTTCTTC. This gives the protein CATLRVASGNEQFF.